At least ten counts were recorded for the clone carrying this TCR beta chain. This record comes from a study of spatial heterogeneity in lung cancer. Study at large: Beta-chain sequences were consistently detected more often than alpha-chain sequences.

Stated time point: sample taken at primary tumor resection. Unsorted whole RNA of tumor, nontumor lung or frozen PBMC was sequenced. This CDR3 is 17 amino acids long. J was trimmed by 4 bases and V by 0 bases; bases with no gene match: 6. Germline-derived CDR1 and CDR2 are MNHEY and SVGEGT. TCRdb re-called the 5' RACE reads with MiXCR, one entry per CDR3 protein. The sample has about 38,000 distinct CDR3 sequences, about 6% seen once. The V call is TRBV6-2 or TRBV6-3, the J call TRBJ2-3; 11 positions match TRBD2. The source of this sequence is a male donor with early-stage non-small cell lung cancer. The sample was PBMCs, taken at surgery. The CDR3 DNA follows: TGTGCCAGCAGTTACTCTTGGCTAGCGGGGGGCGCAGATACGCAGTATTTT. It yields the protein CASSYSWLAGGADTQYF.